This T cell receptor beta chain was recorded in a study of blood T cell repertoires in COVID-19. The length of the CDR3 is 14 residues. Germline CDR1 is MNHNS and CDR2 is SASEGT. V was clipped by 5 bases and J by 2 bases, with 11 bases between them. Sequencing used immunoSEQ multiplex PCR; TCRdb keeps in-frame clones, though not all of them. The repertoire includes 50,000 to 70,000 clones, more than 75% of them detected once, and approximately 24% sits in the top ten. This clonotype originated in a man aged 50-60 years with active or convalescent COVID-19. Material: peripheral blood. The V gene is TRBV6-1, the J gene TRBJ2-3; possible D gene TRBD2, 6 bases. For the CDR3, the DNA is TGTGCCAGCAGTCCGGAGGGGTACACAGATACGCAGTATTTT. It encodes CASSPEGYTDTQYF.